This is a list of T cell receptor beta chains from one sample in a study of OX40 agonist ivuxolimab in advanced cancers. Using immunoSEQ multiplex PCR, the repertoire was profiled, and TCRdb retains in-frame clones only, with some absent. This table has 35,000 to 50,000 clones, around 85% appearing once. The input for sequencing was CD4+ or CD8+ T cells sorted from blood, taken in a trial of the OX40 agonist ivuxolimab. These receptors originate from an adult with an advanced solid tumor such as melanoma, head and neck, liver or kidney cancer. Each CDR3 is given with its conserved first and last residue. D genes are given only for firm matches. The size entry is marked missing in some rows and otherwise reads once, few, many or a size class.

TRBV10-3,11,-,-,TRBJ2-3,TGTGCCATCAGTGAAGTGGATACGCAGTATTTT,CAISEVDTQYF
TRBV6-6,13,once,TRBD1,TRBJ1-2,TGTGCCAGCAGTAGACAGGGGGGTTTAGGCTACACCTTC,CASSRQGGLGYTF
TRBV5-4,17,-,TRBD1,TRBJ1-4,TGTGCCAGCAGCCCAGGAGGACAGGGGGCGATAGGTGAAAAACTGTTTTTT,CASSPGGQGAIGEKLFF
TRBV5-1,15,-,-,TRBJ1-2,TGCGCCAGCAGCTTTACAGGTTTTGGGGAAGGTGGCTACACCTTC,CASSFTGFGEGGYTF
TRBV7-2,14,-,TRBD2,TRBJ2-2,TGTGCCAGCAGCTCCGGGACTAGGTACGGGGAGCTGTTTTTT,CASSSGTRYGELFF
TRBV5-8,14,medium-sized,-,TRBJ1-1,TGTGCCAGCAGCTTGAAGGGGGTAAGCACTGAAGCTTTCTTT,CASSLKGVSTEAFF
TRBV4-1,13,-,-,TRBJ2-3,TGCGCCAGCAATGATGGGGATCTGGATACGCAGTATTTT,CASNDGDLDTQYF
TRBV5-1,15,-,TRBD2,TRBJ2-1,TGCGCCAGCAGCTTAGCGGGGGAAACCTACAATGAGCAGTTCTTC,CASSLAGETYNEQFF
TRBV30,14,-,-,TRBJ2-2,TGTGCCTGGAGTGTTAAGGGTTCGGCCGGGGAGCTGTTTTTT,CAWSVKGSAGELFF
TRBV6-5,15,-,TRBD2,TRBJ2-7,TGTGCCAGCAGTTACATTGCGGGAGGGCGATACGAGCAGTACTTC,CASSYIAGGRYEQYF
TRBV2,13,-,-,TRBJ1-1,TGTGCCAGCAGTACAAGGGGAAACACTGAAGCTTTCTTT,CASSTRGNTEAFF
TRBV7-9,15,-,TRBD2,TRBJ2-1,TGTGCCACGGAATTATCCGGACTAGCTTTGAATGAGCAGTTCTTC,CATELSGLALNEQFF
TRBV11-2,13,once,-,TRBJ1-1,TGTGCCAGCAGCTTAGCTTACGGTAATGAAGCTTTCTTT,CASSLAYGNEAFF
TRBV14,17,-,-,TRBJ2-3,TGTGCCAGCAGCCAAGATAGAGGGGCGTCTTCAACGGATACGCAGTATTTT,CASSQDRGASSTDTQYF
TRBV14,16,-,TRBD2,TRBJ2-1,TGTGCCAGCAGCCAAGATTCGGGGCTAGCGGGGATCGAGCAGTTCTTC,CASSQDSGLAGIEQFF
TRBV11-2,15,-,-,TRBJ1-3,TGTGCCAGCAGCTCCAAAGTCACTCCGGGAAACACCATATATTTT,CASSSKVTPGNTIYF
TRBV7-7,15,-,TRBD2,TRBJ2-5,TGTGCCAGCAGCCGTCTGGGGAGGGCCGGGGAGACCCAGTACTTC,CASSRLGRAGETQYF
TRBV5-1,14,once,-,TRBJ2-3,TGCGCCAGCAGCGGGACTTTATTCACAGATACGCAGTATTTT,CASSGTLFTDTQYF
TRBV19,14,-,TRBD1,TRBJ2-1,TGTGCCAGTAGTACCGGACAGGGGGCAAATGAGCAGTTCTTC,CASSTGQGANEQFF
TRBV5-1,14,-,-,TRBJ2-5,TGCGCCAGCAGCTTGGCTACAGGAGTGGAGACCCAGTACTTC,CASSLATGVETQYF
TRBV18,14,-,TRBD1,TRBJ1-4,TGTGCCAGCTCACCCGGGACAGGGAGTGAAAAACTGTTTTTT,CASSPGTGSEKLFF
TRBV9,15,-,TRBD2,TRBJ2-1,TGTGCCAGCAGCGTAAGTAGCGGGAGCATTTTTGAGCAGTTCTTC,CASSVSSGSIFEQFF
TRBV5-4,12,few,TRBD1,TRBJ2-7,TGTGCCAGCAGCCTGGACAGGGACGAGCAGTACTTC,CASSLDRDEQYF
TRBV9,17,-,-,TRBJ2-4,TGTGCCAGCAGCGTAGGACGGGACCCCGGAGCCAAAAACATTCAGTACTTC,CASSVGRDPGAKNIQYF
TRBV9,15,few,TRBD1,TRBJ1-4,TGTGCCAGCAGCGCCTCGACAGGGGGCAATGAAAAACTGTTTTTT,CASSASTGGNEKLFF
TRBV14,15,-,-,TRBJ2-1,TGTGCCAGCAGCCCGCAGGGTAACTCCTACAATGAGCAGTTCTTC,CASSPQGNSYNEQFF
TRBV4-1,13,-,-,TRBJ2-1,TGCGCCAGCAGCCAACAAGGGGCGCGGGAGCAGTTCTTC,CASSQQGAREQFF
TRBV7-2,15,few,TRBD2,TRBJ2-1,TGTGCCAGCAGCTTATGGGGTAGCGGGAGTGATGAGCAGTTCTTC,CASSLWGSGSDEQFF
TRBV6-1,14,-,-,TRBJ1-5,TGTGCCAGCAGCCCGGACGGGTACAATCAGCCCCAGCATTTT,CASSPDGYNQPQHF
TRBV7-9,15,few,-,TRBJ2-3,TGTGCCAGCAGCTTGGACTCCTTCGGCACAGATACGCAGTATTTT,CASSLDSFGTDTQYF
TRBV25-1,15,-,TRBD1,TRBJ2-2,TGTGCCAGCAGCGATGAGGGACAGCCCCCCGGGGAGCTGTTTTTT,CASSDEGQPPGELFF
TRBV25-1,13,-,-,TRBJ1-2,TGTGCCAGCTCAAGGACGGACTTCTATGGCTACACCTTC,CASSRTDFYGYTF
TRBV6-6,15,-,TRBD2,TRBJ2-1,TGTGCCAGCAGCCAACGGGGCGGGAGGGTGAATGAGCAGTTCTTC,CASSQRGGRVNEQFF
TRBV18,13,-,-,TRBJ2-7,TGTGCCAGCTCACCGGGGGAGTCCTACGAGCAGTACTTC,CASSPGESYEQYF
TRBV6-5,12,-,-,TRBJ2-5,TGTGCCAGCAGCAACGCCCAAGAGACCCAGTACTTC,CASSNAQETQYF
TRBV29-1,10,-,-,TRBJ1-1,TGCAGCGTTGGTCGGCCTGAAGCTTTCTTT,CSVGRPEAFF
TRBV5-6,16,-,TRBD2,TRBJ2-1,TGTGCCAGCACCGGACTAGCGGGAGGAGGTTACAATGAGCAGTTCTTC,CASTGLAGGGYNEQFF
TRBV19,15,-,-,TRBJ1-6,TGTGCCAGTAGGACCAGACGGACGGTTAGTTCACCCCTCCACTTT,CASRTRRTVSSPLHF
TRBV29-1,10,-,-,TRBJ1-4,TGCAGCGTTCTAAATGAAAAACTGTTTTTT,CSVLNEKLFF
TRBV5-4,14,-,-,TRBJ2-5,TGTGCCAGCAGCCCGGGACGCAGCCAAGAGACCCAGTACTTC,CASSPGRSQETQYF
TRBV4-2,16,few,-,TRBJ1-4,TGTGCCAGCAGCCAAGGTGTCCGAGGGGAGGAGGAAAAACTGTTTTTT,CASSQGVRGEEEKLFF
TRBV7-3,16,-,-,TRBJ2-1,TGTGCCAGCAGCCCGATCGGACAGAGCTCCTACAATGAGCAGTTCTTC,CASSPIGQSSYNEQFF
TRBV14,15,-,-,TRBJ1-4,TGTGCCAGCAGCCCCCTGGGGCAGGGAATTGAAAAACTGTTTTTT,CASSPLGQGIEKLFF